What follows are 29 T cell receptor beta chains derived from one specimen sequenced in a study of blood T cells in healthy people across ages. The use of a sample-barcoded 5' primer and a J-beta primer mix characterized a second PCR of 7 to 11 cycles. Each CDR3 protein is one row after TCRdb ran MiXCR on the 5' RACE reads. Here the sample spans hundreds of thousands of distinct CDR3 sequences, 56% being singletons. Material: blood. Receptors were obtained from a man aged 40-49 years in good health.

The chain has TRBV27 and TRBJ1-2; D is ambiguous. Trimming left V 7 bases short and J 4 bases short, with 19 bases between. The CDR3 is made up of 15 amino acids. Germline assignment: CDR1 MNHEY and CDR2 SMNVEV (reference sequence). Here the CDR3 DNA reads TGTGCCAGCATGAGTAGGGCTGAGCTCATCTATGGCTACACCTTC. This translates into CASMSRAELIYGYTF.

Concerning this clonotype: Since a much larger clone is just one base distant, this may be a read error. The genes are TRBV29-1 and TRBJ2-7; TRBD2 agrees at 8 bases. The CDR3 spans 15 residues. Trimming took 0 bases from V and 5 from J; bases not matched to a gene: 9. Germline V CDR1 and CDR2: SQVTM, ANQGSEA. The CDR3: CSVEDVSGRTNEQYF. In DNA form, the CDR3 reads TGCAGCGTTGAAGATGTGAGCGGGAGAACCAACGAGCAGTACTTC.

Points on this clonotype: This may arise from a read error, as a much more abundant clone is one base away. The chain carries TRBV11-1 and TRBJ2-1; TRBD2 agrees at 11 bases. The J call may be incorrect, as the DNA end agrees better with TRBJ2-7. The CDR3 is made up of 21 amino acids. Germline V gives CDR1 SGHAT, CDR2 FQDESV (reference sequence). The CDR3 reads CASSLVGLAGGATSSYNEQYF. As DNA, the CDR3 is TGTGCCAGCAGCTTAGTTGGTCTAGCGGGGGGCGCTACGAGCTCCTACAATGAGCAGTACTTC.

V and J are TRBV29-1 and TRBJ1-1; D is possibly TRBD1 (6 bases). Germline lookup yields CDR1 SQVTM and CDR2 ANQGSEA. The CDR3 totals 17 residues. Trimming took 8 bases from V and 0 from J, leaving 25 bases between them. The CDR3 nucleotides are TGCAGCTCCCTTGGCAGGGGACGTGGTGGTTTGAACACTGAAGCTTTCTTT. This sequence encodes CSSLGRGRGGLNTEAFF.

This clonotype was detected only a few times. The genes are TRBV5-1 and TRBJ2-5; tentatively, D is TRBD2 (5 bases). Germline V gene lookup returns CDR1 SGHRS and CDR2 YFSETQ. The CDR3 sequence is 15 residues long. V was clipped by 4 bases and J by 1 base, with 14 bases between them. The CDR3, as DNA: TGCGCCAGCAGCCAGAGTCCGGGGTCCCAAGAGACCCAGTACTTC. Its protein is CASSQSPGSQETQYF.

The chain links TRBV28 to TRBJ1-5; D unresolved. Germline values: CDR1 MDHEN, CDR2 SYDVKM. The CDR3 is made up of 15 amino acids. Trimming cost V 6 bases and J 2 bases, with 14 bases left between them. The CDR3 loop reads CASSRPGYRNQPQHF. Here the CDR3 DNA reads TGTGCCAGCAGCCGCCCGGGGTATCGCAATCAGCCCCAGCATTTT.

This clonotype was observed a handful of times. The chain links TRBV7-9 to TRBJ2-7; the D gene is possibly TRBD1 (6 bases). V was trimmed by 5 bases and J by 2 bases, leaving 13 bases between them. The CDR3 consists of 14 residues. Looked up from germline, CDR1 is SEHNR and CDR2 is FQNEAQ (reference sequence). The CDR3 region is CASSRSTGAYEQYF. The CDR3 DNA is TGTGCCAGCAGCCGTTCGACAGGTGCCTACGAGCAGTACTTC.

CDR3 in amino acids: CAISLGERGETQYF. In nucleotides, the CDR3 is TGTGCCATCAGTCTAGGAGAGAGGGGGGAGACCCAGTACTTC. The V gene is TRBV10-3, the J gene TRBJ2-5, with D possibly being TRBD1 (6 bases). This CDR3 is 14 amino acids long. Trimming shortened V by 5 bases and J by 5 bases, and 15 bases separated the two germline ends. CDR1 and CDR2 (germline): ENHRY, SYGVKD.

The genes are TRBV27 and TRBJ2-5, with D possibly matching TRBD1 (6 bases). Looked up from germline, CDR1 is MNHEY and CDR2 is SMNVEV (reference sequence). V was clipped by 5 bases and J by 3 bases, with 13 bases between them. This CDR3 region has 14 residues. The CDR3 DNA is TGTGCCAGCAGTCCCTGGGACAATGAAGAGACCCAGTACTTC. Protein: CASSPWDNEETQYF.

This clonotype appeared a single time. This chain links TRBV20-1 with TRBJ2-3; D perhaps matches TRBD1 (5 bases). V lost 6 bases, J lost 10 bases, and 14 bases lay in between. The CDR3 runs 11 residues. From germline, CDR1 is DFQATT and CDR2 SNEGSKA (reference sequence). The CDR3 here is CSAEQVSAQYF. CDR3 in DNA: TGCAGTGCGGAACAGGTGTCGGCGCAGTATTTT.

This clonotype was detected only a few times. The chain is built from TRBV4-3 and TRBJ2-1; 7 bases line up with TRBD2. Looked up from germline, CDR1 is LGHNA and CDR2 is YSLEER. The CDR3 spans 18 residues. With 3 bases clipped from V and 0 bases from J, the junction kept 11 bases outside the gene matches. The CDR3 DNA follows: TGCGCCAGCAGCCATCCGAAGCGGGGAGGAGGCTCCTACAATGAGCAGTTCTTC. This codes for CASSHPKRGGGSYNEQFF.

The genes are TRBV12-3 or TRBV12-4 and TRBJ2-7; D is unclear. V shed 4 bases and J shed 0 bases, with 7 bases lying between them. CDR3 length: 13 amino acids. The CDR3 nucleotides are TGTGCCAGCAGTTGTTTGAACTCCTACGAGCAGTACTTC. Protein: CASSCLNSYEQYF.

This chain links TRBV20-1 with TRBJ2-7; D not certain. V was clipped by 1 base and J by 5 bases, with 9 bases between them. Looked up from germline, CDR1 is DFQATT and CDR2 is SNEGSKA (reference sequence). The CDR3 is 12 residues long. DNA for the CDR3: TGCAGTGCTAGAGTCGACGCCCACGAGCAGTACTTC. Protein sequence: CSARVDAHEQYF.

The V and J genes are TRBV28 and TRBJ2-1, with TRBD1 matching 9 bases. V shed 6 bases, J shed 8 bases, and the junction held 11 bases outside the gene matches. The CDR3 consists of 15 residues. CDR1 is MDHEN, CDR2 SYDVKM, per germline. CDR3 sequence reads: CASRTGTGPAHEQFF. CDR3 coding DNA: TGTGCCAGCAGAACCGGGACAGGGCCAGCCCATGAGCAGTTCTTC.

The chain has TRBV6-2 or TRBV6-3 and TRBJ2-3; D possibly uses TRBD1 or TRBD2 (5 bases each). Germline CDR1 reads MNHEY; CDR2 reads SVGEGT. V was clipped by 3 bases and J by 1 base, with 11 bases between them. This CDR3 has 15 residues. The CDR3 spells CASSYSTGRTDTQYF. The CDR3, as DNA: TGTGCCAGCAGTTATTCGACGGGACGCACAGATACGCAGTATTTT.

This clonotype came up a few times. CDR3 residues: CASSLGTGLGEQYF. CDR3 bases: TGTGCCAGCAGTTTGGGTACAGGGCTTGGCGAGCAGTACTTC. V gene TRBV6-6 combines with J gene TRBJ2-7, with D possibly matching TRBD1 (6 bases). Per germline, CDR1 MNHNY and CDR2 SVGAGI (reference sequence). V lost 4 bases to trimming and J lost 6 bases, with 16 bases between them. This CDR3 is 14 amino acids long.

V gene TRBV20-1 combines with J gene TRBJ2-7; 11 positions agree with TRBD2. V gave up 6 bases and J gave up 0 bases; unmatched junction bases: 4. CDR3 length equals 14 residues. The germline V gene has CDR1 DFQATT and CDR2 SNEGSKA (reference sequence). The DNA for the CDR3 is TGCAGTGCAATAACTAGCGGGAGCTCCTACGAGCAGTACTTC. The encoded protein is CSAITSGSSYEQYF.

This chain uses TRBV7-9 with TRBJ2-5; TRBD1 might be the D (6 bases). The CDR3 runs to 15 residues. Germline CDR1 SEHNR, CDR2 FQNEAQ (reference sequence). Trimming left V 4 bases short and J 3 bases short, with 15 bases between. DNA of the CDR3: TGTGCCAGCAGCTCCCTTCCCCGACAGGAAGAGACCCAGTACTTC. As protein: CASSSLPRQEETQYF.

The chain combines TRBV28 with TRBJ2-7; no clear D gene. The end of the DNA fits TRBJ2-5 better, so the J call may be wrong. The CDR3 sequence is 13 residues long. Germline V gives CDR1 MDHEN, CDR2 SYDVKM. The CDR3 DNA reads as TGTGCCAGCAGTCTATCGAGGTCGGAGACCCAGTACTTC. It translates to CASSLSRSETQYF.

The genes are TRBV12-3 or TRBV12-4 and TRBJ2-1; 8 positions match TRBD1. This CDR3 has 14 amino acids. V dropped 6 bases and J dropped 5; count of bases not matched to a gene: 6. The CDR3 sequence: CASRGGQGDNEQFF. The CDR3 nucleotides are TGTGCCAGCAGAGGAGGACAGGGCGACAATGAGCAGTTCTTC.

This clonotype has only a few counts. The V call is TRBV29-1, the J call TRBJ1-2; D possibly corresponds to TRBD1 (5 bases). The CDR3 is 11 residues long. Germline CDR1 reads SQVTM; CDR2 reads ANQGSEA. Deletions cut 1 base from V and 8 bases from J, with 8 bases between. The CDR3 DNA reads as TGCAGCGTTGAAGGCAGGGACGGCTACACCTTC. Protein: CSVEGRDGYTF.

The CDR3 bases are TGTGCCAGCAGACCCGCGACAGGGAAAGAGACCCAGTACTTC. Translation gives CASRPATGKETQYF. The chain combines TRBV28 with TRBJ2-5; 7 positions agree with TRBD1. This CDR3 spans 14 amino acids. Germline assignment: CDR1 MDHEN and CDR2 SYDVKM. Trimming cost V 6 bases and J 3 bases; bases outside gene matches: 7.

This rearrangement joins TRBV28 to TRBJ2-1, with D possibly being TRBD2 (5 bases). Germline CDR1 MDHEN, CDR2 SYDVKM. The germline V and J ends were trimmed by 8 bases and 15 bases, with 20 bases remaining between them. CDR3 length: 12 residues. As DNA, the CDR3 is TGTGCCAGCCGCCGGGGTGATACTGCGGCGTTCTTC. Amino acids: CASRRGDTAAFF.

The CDR3 DNA reads as TGTGCCAGCAGCCGGTACTTGCCGGGACAGGGGAGATCCGGGGAGCTGTTTTTT. As protein: CASSRYLPGQGRSGELFF. This chain links TRBV14 with TRBJ2-2, with 10 bases identical to TRBD1. Germline V gene lookup returns CDR1 SGHDN and CDR2 FVKESK. The CDR3 loop spans 18 amino acids. Unmatched junction bases numbered 14, after V lost 4 bases and J lost 6 bases.

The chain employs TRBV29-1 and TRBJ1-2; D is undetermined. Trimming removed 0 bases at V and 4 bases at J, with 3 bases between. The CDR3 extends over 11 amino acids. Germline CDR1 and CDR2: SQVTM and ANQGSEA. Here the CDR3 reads CSVEELYGYTF. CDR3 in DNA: TGCAGCGTTGAAGAACTCTATGGCTACACCTTC. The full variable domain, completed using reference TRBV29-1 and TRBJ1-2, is SAVISQKPSRDICQRGTSLTIQCQVDSQVTMMFWYRQQPGQSLTLIATANQGSEATYESGFVIDKFPISRPNLTFSTLTVSNMSPEDSSIYLCSVEELYGYTFGSGTRLTVV.

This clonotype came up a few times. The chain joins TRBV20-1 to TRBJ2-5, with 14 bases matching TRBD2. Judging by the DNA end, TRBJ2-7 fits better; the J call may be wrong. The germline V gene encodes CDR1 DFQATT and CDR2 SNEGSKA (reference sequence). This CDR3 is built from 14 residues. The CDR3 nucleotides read TGCAGTGCTGGGCCGGGACTAGCGGGAGCCGAGCAGTACTTC. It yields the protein CSAGPGLAGAEQYF.

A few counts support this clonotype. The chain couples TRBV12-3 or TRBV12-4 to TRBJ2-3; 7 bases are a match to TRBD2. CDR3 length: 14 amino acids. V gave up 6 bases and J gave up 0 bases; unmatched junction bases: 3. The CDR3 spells CASSVGLSTDTQYF. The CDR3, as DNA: TGTGCCAGCAGCGTGGGACTAAGCACAGATACGCAGTATTTT.

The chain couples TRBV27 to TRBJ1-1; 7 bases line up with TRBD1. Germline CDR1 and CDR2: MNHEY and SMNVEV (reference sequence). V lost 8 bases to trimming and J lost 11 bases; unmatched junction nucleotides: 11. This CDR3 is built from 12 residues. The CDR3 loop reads CASRDSPELAFF. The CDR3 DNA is TGTGCCAGCCGGGACAGCCCGGAATTGGCTTTCTTT.

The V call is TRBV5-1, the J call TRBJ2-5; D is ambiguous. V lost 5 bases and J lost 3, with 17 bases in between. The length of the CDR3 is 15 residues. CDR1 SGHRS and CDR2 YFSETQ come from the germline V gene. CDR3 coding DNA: TGCGCCAGCAGTCACGCGGTCGGTCTAGAAGAGACCCAGTACTTC. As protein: CASSHAVGLEETQYF.